This passage covers 23 T cell receptor beta chains from one sample sequenced in a study of shared clonotypes between healthy human individuals. Clones were read by immunoSEQ multiplex PCR, and TCRdb kept only the in-frame ones, dropping some. The sample includes millions of clones, 85% to 95% of them seen just once. Source material: naive CD4+ T cells sorted from blood. The subset is: CD45RA+ positively selected. The receptors were sampled from a man younger than 30 in good health.

The chain joins TRBV7-2 to TRBJ2-3, with TRBD2 identical over 9 bases. The V segment lost 5 bases and the J segment 4 bases; nucleotides outside the gene matches: 7. Germline-derived CDR1 and CDR2 are SGHTA and FQGNSA. This CDR3 is 15 amino acids long. CDR3 sequence reads: CASSLGTSRADTQYF. The CDR3 nucleotides are TGTGCCAGCAGCCTCGGGACTAGCAGGGCAGATACGCAGTATTTT.

The genes are TRBV7-9 and TRBJ2-1; TRBD2 aligns across 12 bases. This CDR3 is 17 amino acids long. V gave up 1 base and J gave up 5 bases; unmatched junction bases: 6. The V gene's germline CDR1 is SEHNR and CDR2 FQNEAQ (reference sequence). CDR3 in DNA: TGTGCCAGCAGCTTAGAGGCTAGCGGGAGGGCCAACAATGAGCAGTTCTTC. It yields the protein CASSLEASGRANNEQFF. The full variable domain, with the rest looked up from reference TRBV7-9 and TRBJ2-1, is DTGVSQNPRHKITKRGQNVTFRCDPISEHNRLYWYRQTLGQGPEFLTYFQNEAQLEKSRLLSDRFSAERPKGSFSTLEIQRTEQGDSAMYLCASSLEASGRANNEQFFGPGTRLTVL.

The V and J genes are TRBV11-2 and TRBJ2-3; D perhaps matches TRBD1 (5 bases). The CDR3 sequence is 16 residues long. Germline CDR1 SGHAT, CDR2 FQNNGV. Trimming removed 3 bases at V and 4 bases at J, with 17 bases between. The CDR3 spells CASSFPGWTHADTQYF. In DNA form, the CDR3 reads TGTGCCAGCAGCTTTCCAGGGTGGACGCATGCAGATACGCAGTATTTT.

The chain has TRBV13 and TRBJ1-1; D is ambiguous. The CDR3 has 16 residues. Trimming removed 0 bases at V and 0 bases at J, with 11 bases between. CDR1 is PRHDT and CDR2 is FYEKMQ in the germline V gene (reference sequence). CDR3 loop: CASSLGGRIMNTEAFF. CDR3 coding DNA: TGTGCCAGCAGCTTAGGAGGACGGATCATGAACACTGAAGCTTTCTTT.

The gene calls are TRBV6-1 and TRBJ2-7; D might be TRBD2 (6 bases). This CDR3 has 13 amino acids. The germline V gene has CDR1 MNHNS and CDR2 SASEGT. V was pared by 7 bases and J by 5 bases, with 15 bases between. The CDR3 coding sequence is TGTGCCAGCACCACAAAGGGCGGGAACGAGCAGTACTTC. This translates into CASTTKGGNEQYF.

The CDR3 bases are TGTGCCATCAGTGAGCGACAGGGGGCAGGAGAGACCCAGTACTTC. Its translation is CAISERQGAGETQYF. The rearrangement uses TRBV10-3 and TRBJ2-5, with 10 bases aligning to TRBD1. The CDR3 has 15 residues. Germline V lookup: CDR1 ENHRY, CDR2 SYGVKD. V gave up 2 bases and J gave up 4 bases; unmatched junction bases: 4.

This clone was detected once. Other DNA sequences in this specimen translate into the identical CDR3. The chain couples TRBV5-1 to TRBJ2-3; D not resolved. The CDR3 length is 14 residues. Germline loops: CDR1 SGHRS, CDR2 YFSETQ. V was trimmed by 0 bases and J by 1 base, leaving 6 bases between them. CDR3 sequence: CASSLERGTDTQYF. CDR3 bases: TGCGCCAGCAGCTTGGAAAGGGGCACAGATACGCAGTATTTT.

This chain links TRBV6-5 with TRBJ2-7, with D unclear. The CDR3 spans 13 residues. Germline V gene sequence: CDR1 MNHEY, CDR2 SVGAGI. With 7 bases removed from V and 2 bases from J, the gap between germline ends came to 12 bases. The CDR3 nucleotides read TGTGCCAGCATGCCAGATCTCACCTACGAGCAGTACTTC. This codes for CASMPDLTYEQYF.

The chain is built from TRBV29-1 and TRBJ2-3; maybe TRBD2 (6 bases). This CDR3 region has 14 residues. Trimming took 4 bases from V and 2 from J, leaving 13 bases between them. Per germline, CDR1 SQVTM and CDR2 ANQGSEA. The CDR3 loop reads CSVVPGLPTDTQYF. The CDR3 bases are TGCAGCGTTGTACCGGGACTTCCCACAGATACGCAGTATTTT.

V and J are TRBV18 and TRBJ2-5; D call uncertain. V dropped 2 bases and J dropped 5 bases, with 21 bases sitting between them. There are 17 residues in the CDR3. Germline V gives CDR1 KGHSH, CDR2 LQKENI. CDR3 DNA sequence: TGTGCCAGCTCACCAATATCCAGGCCCTCCATGTCGGAGACCCAGTACTTC. Translated: CASSPISRPSMSETQYF.

The J gene is TRBJ1-5, the V gene TRBV29-1; 7 nucleotides line up with TRBD1. CDR3 size: 14 residues. J gave up 5 bases and V 6 bases, and 10 bases lay outside the gene matches. Looked up from germline, CDR1 is SQVTM and CDR2 is ANQGSEA. The chain's CDR3 is CSVLQGGFDQPQHF. The DNA of the CDR3 is TGCAGCGTGCTGCAGGGGGGTTTCGATCAGCCCCAGCATTTT.

The rearrangement links TRBV30 to TRBJ1-4; D gene ambiguous. The ends were cut back, 1 base at V and 0 bases at J, with 6 bases in the middle. This CDR3 has 14 amino acids. Germline CDR1 is GTSNPN and CDR2 is SVGIG (reference sequence). CDR3 nucleotides: TGTGCCTGGAGTGGGGTTGCAACTAATGAAAAACTGTTTTTT. It specifies CAWSGVATNEKLFF.

The chain combines TRBV5-6 with TRBJ2-1, with a weak D call TRBD1 (5 bases). The germline V and J ends were trimmed by 2 bases and 7 bases, with 7 bases remaining between them. In germline, CDR1 is SGHDT, CDR2 YYEEEE. This CDR3 is 12 amino acids long. In DNA form, the CDR3 reads TGTGCCAGCAGCTTTCAGGGAAATGAGCAGTTCTTC. Amino acids: CASSFQGNEQFF.

Regarding this clone: The same CDR3 can be traced to other DNA sequences in this sample. The chain links TRBV4-3 to TRBJ2-5, with 9 nucleotides matching TRBD1. Germline V gene lookup returns CDR1 LGHNA and CDR2 YSLEER. This CDR3 spans 13 amino acids. V trimming: 3 bases; J trimming: 4 bases; junction bases outside the gene matches: 0. The CDR3 DNA is TGCGCCAGCAGCCAGGACAGGGGAGAGACCCAGTACTTC. Translating it yields CASSQDRGETQYF.

This chain connects TRBV29-1 to TRBJ2-3, with a tentative D call TRBD2 (6 bases). V was trimmed by 6 bases and J by 8 bases, leaving 24 bases between them. CDR1 and CDR2 (germline): SQVTM, ANQGSEA. CDR3 length: 15 residues. CDR3 sequence reads: CSVDNTGGRSSTQYF. In nucleotides, the CDR3 is TGCAGCGTCGACAACACCGGGGGAAGATCAAGTACGCAGTATTTT.

The chain combines TRBV2 with TRBJ2-2; D uncertain. Germline assignment: CDR1 SNHLY and CDR2 FYNNEI. V lost 4 bases and J 5 bases, leaving 8 bases between the germline ends. The CDR3 loop spans 13 amino acids. CDR3 loop: CASSAGRTGELFF. Written as DNA, the CDR3 is TGTGCCAGCAGTGCAGGAAGGACCGGGGAGCTGTTTTTT.

The CDR3 bases are TGTGCCAGCGTAATGGGAGGGATGAACACTGAAGCTTTCTTT. This encodes CASVMGGMNTEAFF. The chain carries TRBV7-2 and TRBJ1-1; no clear D. The CDR3 totals 14 residues. CDR1 is SGHTA and CDR2 is FQGNSA in the germline V gene. Trimming removed 8 bases from V and 0 bases from J, with 13 bases in between.

CDR3 coding DNA: TGTGCCAGCAGCTTAGCTCCCTGGAGTGAGCAGTTCTTC. Amino acids: CASSLAPWSEQFF. The chain joins TRBV7-9 to TRBJ2-1; no definite D call. CDR3 size: 13 residues. Trimming cost V 0 bases and J 9 bases, with 9 bases left between them. Germline V CDR1 and CDR2: SEHNR, FQNEAQ (reference sequence).

Here the CDR3 DNA reads TGTGCCAGCAGTTTTGCCCTCCTAGGGTGGGAGCAGTACTTC. It encodes CASSFALLGWEQYF. The chain links TRBV28 to TRBJ2-5, with a weak D call TRBD2 (5 bases). The CDR3 spans 14 residues. The V and J ends lost 3 bases and 11 bases respectively, with 19 bases between them. CDR1 is MDHEN, CDR2 SYDVKM, per germline.

With respect to this clone: Different DNA sequences within this sample yield the same CDR3. This sequence joins TRBV6-6 and TRBJ1-3; D gene unclear. Germline values: CDR1 MNHNY, CDR2 SVGAGI (reference sequence). The CDR3 has 13 amino acids. The V and J ends lost 2 bases and 4 bases respectively, with 6 bases between them. This chain's CDR3 is CASSYGGGNTIYF. The CDR3 DNA reads as TGTGCCAGCAGTTACGGTGGGGGAAACACCATATATTTT.

The CDR3 region is CASSESLAGADTQYF. The CDR3 DNA is TGCGCCAGCAGTGAGTCGCTAGCGGGAGCAGATACGCAGTATTTT. The chain links TRBV10-1 to TRBJ2-3; 10 positions agree with TRBD2. The CDR3 extends over 15 amino acids. V lost 0 bases and J lost 4; bases outside the gene matches: 1. Germline values: CDR1 WNHNN, CDR2 SYGVQD (reference sequence).

V and J are TRBV14 and TRBJ2-6; no clear D gene. The CDR3 totals 15 residues. Between the trimmed V and J ends, which lost 2 bases and 0 bases, there was a span of 5 bases. Germline-derived CDR1 and CDR2 are SGHDN and FVKESK. The CDR3 is CASSQFISGANVLTF. The CDR3 DNA reads as TGTGCCAGCAGCCAATTCATCTCTGGGGCCAACGTCCTGACTTTC.

The chain combines TRBV5-1 with TRBJ1-6; tentative D call: TRBD1 (5 bases). This CDR3 is built from 17 residues. Trimming removed 5 bases at V and 10 bases at J, with 25 bases between. Per germline, CDR1 SGHRS and CDR2 YFSETQ. The CDR3 nucleotides are TGCGCCAGCAGTTGGAGGTCCACAGGAGCAGTATTATCACCCCTCCACTTT. Translated: CASSWRSTGAVLSPLHF.